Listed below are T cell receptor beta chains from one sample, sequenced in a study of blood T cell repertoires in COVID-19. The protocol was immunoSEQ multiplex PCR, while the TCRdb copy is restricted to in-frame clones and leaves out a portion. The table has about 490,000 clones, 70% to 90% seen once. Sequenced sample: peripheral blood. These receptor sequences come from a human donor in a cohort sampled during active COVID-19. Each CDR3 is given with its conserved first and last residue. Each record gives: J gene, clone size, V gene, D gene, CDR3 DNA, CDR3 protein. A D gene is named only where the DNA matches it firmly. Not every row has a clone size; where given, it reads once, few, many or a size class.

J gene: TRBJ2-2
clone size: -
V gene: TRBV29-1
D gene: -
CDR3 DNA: TGCAGCGTTGGACACGTCGCCACCGGGGAGCTGTTTTTT
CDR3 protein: CSVGHVATGELFF

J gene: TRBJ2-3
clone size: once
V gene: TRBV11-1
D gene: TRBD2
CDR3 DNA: TGTGCCAGCAGGAGTAGCGGGAGGGCGGGTGATACGCAGTATTTT
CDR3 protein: CASRSSGRAGDTQYF

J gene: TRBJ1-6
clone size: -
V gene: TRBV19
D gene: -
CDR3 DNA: TGTGCCAGTAGTATTCTTCAGGGGAATTCACCCCTCCACTTT
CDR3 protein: CASSILQGNSPLHF

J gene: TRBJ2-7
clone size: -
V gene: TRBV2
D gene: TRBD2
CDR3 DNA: TGTGCCAGCAGAGGTAGCGGGAGAGGTCACGAGCAGTACTTC
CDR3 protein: CASRGSGRGHEQYF

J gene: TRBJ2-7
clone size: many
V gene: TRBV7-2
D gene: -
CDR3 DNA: TGTGCCAGCAGCTCAACGGGCGAGCAGTACTTC
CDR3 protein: CASSSTGEQYF

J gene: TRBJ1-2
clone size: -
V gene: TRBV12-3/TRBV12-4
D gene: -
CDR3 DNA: TGTGCCAGCGGAAGGGACTCCGGGACTGGCTACACCTTC
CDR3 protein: CASGRDSGTGYTF

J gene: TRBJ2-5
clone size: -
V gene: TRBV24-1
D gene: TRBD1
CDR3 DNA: TGTGCCACCAGTGAAGGACAGGGATGGGAAGAGACCCAGTACTTC
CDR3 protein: CATSEGQGWEETQYF

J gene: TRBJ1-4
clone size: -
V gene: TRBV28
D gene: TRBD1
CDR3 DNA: TGTGCCAGCAGTGGGGGGACAGGGGTCGAAAAACTGTTTTTT
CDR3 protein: CASSGGTGVEKLFF

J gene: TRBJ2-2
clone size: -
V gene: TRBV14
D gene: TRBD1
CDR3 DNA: TGTGCCAGCAGCCCTACGACAGGGATTAGCGCCGGGGAGCTGTTTTTT
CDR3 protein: CASSPTTGISAGELFF

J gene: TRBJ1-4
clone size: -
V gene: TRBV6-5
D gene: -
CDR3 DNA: TGTGCCAGCAGACGACAGAGAGCAACTAATGAAAAACTGTTTTTT
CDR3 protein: CASRRQRATNEKLFF

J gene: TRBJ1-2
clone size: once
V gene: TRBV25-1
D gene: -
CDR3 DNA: TGTGCCAGCAGTGAATTCGCAGGGGATGGCTACACCTTC
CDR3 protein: CASSEFAGDGYTF

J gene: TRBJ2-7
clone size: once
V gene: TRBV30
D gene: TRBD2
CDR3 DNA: TGTGCCTGGGACAAGGGACTAGCGGGAGGTTACGAGCAGTACTTC
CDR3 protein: CAWDKGLAGGYEQYF

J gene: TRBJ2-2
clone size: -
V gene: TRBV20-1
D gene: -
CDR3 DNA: TGCAGTGCTAGTAACAGGGAGGGCACCGGGGAGCTGTTTTTT
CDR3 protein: CSASNREGTGELFF